This record covers a single T cell receptor (beta chain). What it recognizes is unknown. This entry is derived from a study of persistence of HIV-infected CD4 T cells. Points from the study as a whole: CMV- and Gag-responding cells had lower TCRbeta richness than CD3/CD28-responding cells. TCR analyses could not target the rare provirus-carrying CMV-responding cells.

Germline V gives CDR1 SGHRS, CDR2 YFSETQ. The V end lost 0 bases, the J end lost 0 bases, and 15 bases lay between the germline ends. The CDR3 sequence is 18 residues long. Cells were stimulated with overlapping HIV-1 Gag 15-mer peptides. CD40L/CD69 double-negative CD45RO-high memory CD4+ T cells were collected. These HIV-1-infected adults initiated suppressive ART in chronic infection. This was the immunoSEQ version 4 assay in survey mode. Some clones are missing from TCRdb's copy, which holds only in-frame ones; the method was immunoSEQ multiplex PCR. The repertoire holds about 36,000 clones, with around 85% as singletons.

The chain is built from TRBV5-1 and TRBJ1-4; D may be TRBD1 (5 bases). The sample was cultured CD4+ T cells from PBMCs, taken from a patient who received antiretroviral therapy. The receptor comes from an adult with HIV. The donor label of this sample is uncertain. CDR3 nucleotide sequence: TGCGCCAGCAGCTTGGCCCCGCAGGGTGTGACAACTAATGAAAAACTGTTTTTT. Translating gives CASSLAPQGVTTNEKLFF.